The clone carrying this T cell receptor (beta chain) was counted once. What it binds is not known. The entry originates in a study of graft-versus-host responses after intestinal transplantation. The repertoire was sequenced with immunoSEQ multiplex PCR; TCRdb's copy has only in-frame clones and lacks some. Of roughly 120,000 clones in the sample, 75% to 95% were seen once. Study-wide results and limits: Levels of circulating GvH clones at their peak were associated with early post-transplant HvG declines. GvH clones were found in recipient marrow; some appeared first in ileum or blood.

V was clipped by 10 bases and J by 5 bases; unmatched bases: 15. The CDR3 is 15 amino acids. CDR1 and CDR2 (germline): WNHNN, SYGVQD (reference sequence). The J gene is TRBJ2-7, the V gene TRBV10-1, with 9 positions matching TRBD1. The clonotype was recovered from a human donor who received an intestinal transplant. Here the sequenced sample was unstimulated CD4+ T cells sorted from spleen or lymph node cells, taken before intestinal transplant. CDR3 in DNA: TGCGCCATCCCGATTAGGGACAGGGTTTTAAACGAGCAGTACTTC. Translating gives CAIPIRDRVLNEQYF.